This note documents a single T cell receptor beta chain sequence. The data stem from a study of CD4 and CD8 cells across lung adenocarcinoma regions. TCRdb redid the calling of the PCR reads with MiXCR, one entry per CDR3 protein. In the table there are about 3,200 distinct CDR3 sequences, 55% to 75% of which are singletons. Germline V lookup: CDR1 MNHEY, CDR2 SVGAGI. This CDR3 region has 15 residues. Trimming at V came to 0 bases and at J to 6 bases, leaving 5 bases not matched to a gene. Donors had localized lung adenocarcinoma, a non-small cell lung cancer. The V call is TRBV6-5, the J call TRBJ2-3; 8 bases map to TRBD2. Sequencing was carried out using CD4+ T cells from the margin of a lung tumor. This TCR was sampled from a male donor with lung adenocarcinoma. The CD4 and CD8 labels of this study may be unreliable. The CDR3 here is CASSYSGSGSDTQYF. The CDR3, as DNA: TGTGCCAGCAGTTACTCGGGGAGCGGGAGTGATACGCAGTATTTT.